A single sample gave rise to the 14 T cell receptor beta chains below, sequenced in a study of blood T cell repertoires in COVID-19. Some clones are missing from TCRdb's copy, which holds only in-frame ones; the method was immunoSEQ multiplex PCR. This sample has 200,000 to 300,000 clones, with 65% to 90% found just once. Sequencing was performed on peripheral blood. The receptor source for this set is a middle-aged man with COVID-19, enrolled during active disease.

This chain uses TRBV5-4 with TRBJ1-2; 10 bases match TRBD1. The CDR3 runs to 15 residues. Trimming cost V 3 bases and J 8 bases; bases outside gene matches: 10. CDR1 and CDR2 from the germline V gene are SGHNT and YYREEE (reference sequence). The CDR3 bases are TGTGCCAGCAGCTATGGAGGACAGGGGGTATTCGGCTACACCTTC. It is translated as CASSYGGQGVFGYTF.

The chain has TRBV6-2 or TRBV6-3 and TRBJ1-6, with TRBD1 as a possible D gene (5 bases). The CDR3 contains 14 residues. Germline CDR1 is MNHEY and CDR2 is SVGEGT. The V and J ends lost 2 bases and 6 bases respectively, with 8 bases between them. CDR3 DNA sequence: TGTGCCAGCAGTTACCGGGGACTTAATTCACCCCTCCACTTT. This encodes CASSYRGLNSPLHF.

The J gene is TRBJ2-1, the V gene TRBV7-9; 7 bases align to TRBD1. The CDR3 spans 16 residues. Trimming took 5 bases from V and 6 from J; bases not matched to a gene: 13. Germline V gives CDR1 SEHNR, CDR2 FQNEAQ (reference sequence). The CDR3 loop is CASSIILRTGFNEQFF. The DNA of the CDR3 is TGTGCCAGCAGCATTATCTTGAGGACAGGCTTCAATGAGCAGTTCTTC.

V gene TRBV19 combines with J gene TRBJ1-6; weak D call: TRBD1 (6 bases). V dropped 6 bases and J dropped 7 bases, with 13 bases sitting between them. CDR1 LNHDA and CDR2 SQIVND come from the germline V gene (reference sequence). The CDR3 contains 14 residues. CDR3 sequence (DNA): TGTGCCAGTAGGGACAGCGGCGGGAATTCACCCCTCCACTTT. This encodes CASRDSGGNSPLHF.

This chain uses TRBV14 with TRBJ2-4, with D unresolved. Looked up from germline, CDR1 is SGHDN and CDR2 is FVKESK. Trimming shortened V by 4 bases and J by 6 bases, and 13 bases separated the two germline ends. The CDR3 spans 14 residues. Written as DNA, the CDR3 is TGTGCCAGCAGCCCGCTTCAGGCCCGAAACATTCAGTACTTC. Residues: CASSPLQARNIQYF.

The chain recombines TRBV18 with TRBJ1-1; the D gene is possibly TRBD1 (6 bases). CDR1 and CDR2 (germline): KGHSH, LQKENI. V was clipped by 2 bases and J by 6 bases, with 10 bases between them. The CDR3 has 13 residues. The CDR3 loop reads CASSPNRDAEAFF. CDR3 nucleotides: TGTGCCAGCTCACCAAACAGGGATGCTGAAGCTTTCTTT. Combining the CDR3 with reference TRBV18 and TRBJ1-1 gives the whole variable domain NAGVMQNPRHLVRRRGQEARLRCSPMKGHSHVYWYRQLPEEGLKFMVYLQKENIIDESGMPKERFSAEFPKEGPSILRIQQVVRGDSAAYFCASSPNRDAEAFFGQGTRLTVV.

The chain carries TRBV6-5 and TRBJ2-1, with 8 bases fitting TRBD1. From germline, CDR1 is MNHEY and CDR2 SVGAGI. V lost 6 bases to trimming and J lost 5 bases; unmatched junction nucleotides: 6. CDR3 length: 14 residues. CDR3 loop: CASRRQGRNNEQFF. The CDR3 DNA follows: TGTGCCAGCAGAAGACAGGGGCGAAACAATGAGCAGTTCTTC.

The chain carries TRBV6-5 and TRBJ1-3, with a tentative D call TRBD1 (6 bases). The V gene lost 6 bases and the J gene lost 5 bases, with 14 bases spanning the gap. This CDR3 is built from 14 residues. Germline loops: CDR1 MNHEY, CDR2 SVGAGI. The CDR3 sequence is CASSSTGMRNTIYF. CDR3 nucleotides: TGTGCCAGCAGCTCTACAGGGATGAGAAACACCATATATTTT.

The J gene is TRBJ1-2, the V gene TRBV27; 7 nucleotides align to TRBD1. This CDR3 contains 12 residues. CDR1 is MNHEY, CDR2 SMNVEV, per germline (reference sequence). The V gene end was trimmed by 5 bases and the J gene end by 6 bases; junction bases not matched to a gene: 3. CDR3 in DNA: TGTGCCAGCAGTACGACAGGGAATGGCTACACCTTC. Its protein product is CASSTTGNGYTF.

The CDR3 is CATTTGRELRFGYTF. In DNA, the CDR3 is TGTGCCACCACCACGGGGAGGGAATTAAGGTTTGGCTACACCTTC. J is TRBJ1-2 and V is TRBV15; no definite D call. The CDR3 covers 15 residues. Germline lookup yields CDR1 LNHNV and CDR2 YYDKDF (reference sequence). Trimming shortened V by 7 bases and J by 7 bases, and 22 bases separated the two germline ends.

This clone was recorded only once. The chain recombines TRBV7-8 with TRBJ2-1; the match to TRBD2 covers 7 bases. The CDR3 covers 14 residues. Per germline, CDR1 SGHVS and CDR2 FQNEAQ. With 3 bases clipped from V and 9 bases from J, the junction kept 8 bases outside the gene matches. CDR3 in DNA: TGTGCCAGCAGCTTTCTTTACGGGGGGACTGAGCAGTTCTTC. Amino acid sequence: CASSFLYGGTEQFF.

The chain has TRBV9 and TRBJ2-7, with 11 bases fitting TRBD2. The CDR3 runs to 13 residues. V trimming: 0 bases; J trimming: 11 bases; junction bases outside the gene matches: 4. The germline V gene has CDR1 SGDLS and CDR2 YYNGEE. The CDR3 here is CASSVVSGGAKYF. The CDR3 DNA reads TGTGCCAGCAGCGTAGTTAGCGGGGGGGCGAAGTACTTC.

The chain combines TRBV5-4 with TRBJ2-1; 8 bases align to TRBD2. The junction had 9 bases not matched to a gene; V was cut back by 5 bases and J by 2 bases. The CDR3 length is 16 residues. The germline CDR1 and CDR2 sequences are SGHNT and YYREEE (reference sequence). The chain's CDR3 is CASRAGGGGTYNEQFF. CDR3 DNA: TGTGCCAGCAGGGCCGGTGGCGGGGGGACCTACAATGAGCAGTTCTTC.

The chain combines TRBV7-2 with TRBJ1-5; D might be TRBD1 (6 bases). The CDR3 consists of 13 residues. V was trimmed by 5 bases and J by 8 bases, leaving 13 bases between them. The germline gives CDR1 SGHTA, CDR2 FQGNSA. CDR3 nucleotides: TGTGCCAGCAGCCGAACAGGGTATGAGCCCCAGCATTTT. Translation gives CASSRTGYEPQHF.